The clone carrying this T cell receptor beta chain was recorded only once. Its antigen remains unknown. One entry per CDR3 protein, called by TCRdb with MiXCR from the 5' RACE reads. Found here are approximately 120,000 distinct CDR3 sequences, roughly 15% of them singletons; the top ten hold around 46%. V gave up 4 bases and J gave up 10 bases, with 31 bases separating them. The germline gives CDR1 SGHAT, CDR2 FQNNGV. The CDR3 extends over 19 amino acids. This record belongs to a study of T cells after yellow fever vaccination. Study summary: The SMART-Seq v4 Ultra Low Input method served to prepare the low-cell-number fractions.

Study results and caveats: Post-booster repertoires again held most primary-vaccination clones (about 95% CD4, roughly 88% CD8).

The V call is TRBV11-2, the J call TRBJ1-4, with D maybe TRBD1 (5 bases). Material: CD8+ T cells sorted from PBMCs, obtained 5 days after the yellow fever booster vaccination. This clonotype was obtained from a man aged 18 to 30 who received the YFV17D yellow fever vaccine. The CDR3 is CASSSNRIATVVGDGKLFF. CDR3 DNA: TGTGCCAGCAGCTCTAACAGGATAGCAACGGTAGTTGGAGACGGAAAACTGTTTTTT.